The source of this TCR beta chain is a study of cytomegalovirus exposure and HLA in healthy donors. Study-wide points: Later analysis demonstrated an association between a missense DCLRE1C variant and TCR beta V- and J-gene trimming.

Researchers ran the PCR with 60 Vbeta and 13 Jbeta primers. Per the original data handling: A later analysis tallied approximately 87 million unique TCR beta chains, 8.5 million to 11 million of them shared. Some clones are missing from TCRdb's copy, which holds only in-frame ones; the method was immunoSEQ multiplex PCR. That table gives V, J and clone size, and the DNA gave D and trimming. This repertoire shows about 160,000 clones, roughly 85% found once; its top ten account for roughly 2%. Worth noting for this clone: As yet, its antigen is unknown.

Trimming removed 4 bases at V and 6 bases at J, with 14 bases between. The CDR3 covers 14 residues. CDR1 and CDR2 from the germline V gene are SGHNT and YYREEE (reference sequence). All the people who gave samples were healthy bone marrow donors. Sequenced: PBMCs. This TCR came from a man aged 40-55 years in good health and CMV-seronegative. The chain is built from TRBV5-4 and TRBJ2-1, with D tentatively TRBD2 (5 bases). The CDR3 nucleotides are TGTGCCAGCAGCCAACTGGGCGAGGGCAATGAGCAGTTCTTC. It yields the protein CASSQLGEGNEQFF.